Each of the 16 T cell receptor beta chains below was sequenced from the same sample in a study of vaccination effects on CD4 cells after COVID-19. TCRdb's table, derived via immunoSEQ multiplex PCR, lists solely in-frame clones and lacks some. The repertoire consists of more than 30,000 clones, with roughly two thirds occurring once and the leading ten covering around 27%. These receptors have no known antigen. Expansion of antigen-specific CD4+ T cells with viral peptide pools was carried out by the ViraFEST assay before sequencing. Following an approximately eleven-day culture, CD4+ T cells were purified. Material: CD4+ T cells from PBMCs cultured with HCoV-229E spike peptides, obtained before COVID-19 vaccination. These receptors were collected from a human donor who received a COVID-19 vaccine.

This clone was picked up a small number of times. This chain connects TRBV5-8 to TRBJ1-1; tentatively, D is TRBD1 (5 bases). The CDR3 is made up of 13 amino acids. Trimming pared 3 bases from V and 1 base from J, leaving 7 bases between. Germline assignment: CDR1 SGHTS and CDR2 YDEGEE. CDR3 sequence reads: CASSSGPNTEAFF. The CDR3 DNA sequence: TGTGCCAGCAGCTCAGGGCCGAACACTGAAGCTTTCTTT.

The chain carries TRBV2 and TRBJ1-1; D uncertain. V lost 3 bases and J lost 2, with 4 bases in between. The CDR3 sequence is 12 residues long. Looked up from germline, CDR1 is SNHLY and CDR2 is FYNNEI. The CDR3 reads CASSDPNTEAFF. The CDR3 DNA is TGTGCCAGCAGTGACCCTAACACTGAAGCTTTCTTT.

CDR3 residues: CASSVGTEKSNEQFF. The DNA for the CDR3 is TGTGCCAGCAGCGTAGGGACAGAAAAGAGCAATGAGCAGTTCTTC. The rearrangement joins TRBV9 to TRBJ2-1; the D gene is possibly TRBD1 (6 bases). CDR3 length: 15 residues. The germline V gene encodes CDR1 SGDLS and CDR2 YYNGEE. V shed 0 bases and J shed 6 bases, with 13 bases lying between them.

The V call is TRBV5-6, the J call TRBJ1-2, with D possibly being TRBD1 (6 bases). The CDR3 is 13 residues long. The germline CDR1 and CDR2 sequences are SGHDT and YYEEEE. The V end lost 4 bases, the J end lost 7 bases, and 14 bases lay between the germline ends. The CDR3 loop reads CASSHRESGGYTF. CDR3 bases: TGTGCCAGCAGCCACAGGGAAAGTGGTGGCTACACCTTC.

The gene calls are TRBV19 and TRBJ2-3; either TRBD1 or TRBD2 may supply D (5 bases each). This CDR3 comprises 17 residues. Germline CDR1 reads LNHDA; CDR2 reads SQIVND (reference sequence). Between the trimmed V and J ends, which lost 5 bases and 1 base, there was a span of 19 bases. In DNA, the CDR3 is TGTGCCAGTAGTGCACGGGACCGCCTAGGGGGCACAGATACGCAGTATTTT. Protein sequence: CASSARDRLGGTDTQYF.

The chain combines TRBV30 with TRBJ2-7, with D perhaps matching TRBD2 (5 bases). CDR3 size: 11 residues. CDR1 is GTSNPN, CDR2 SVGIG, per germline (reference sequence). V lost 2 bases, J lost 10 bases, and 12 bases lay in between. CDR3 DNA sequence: TGTGCCTGGAGTCTGGGAGATAAACAGTACTTC. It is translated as CAWSLGDKQYF.

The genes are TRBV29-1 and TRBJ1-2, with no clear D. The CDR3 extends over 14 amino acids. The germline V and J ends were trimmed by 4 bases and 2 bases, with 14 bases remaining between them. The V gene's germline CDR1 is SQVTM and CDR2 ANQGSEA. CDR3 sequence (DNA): TGCAGCGTTGCTGAGACACAAAAAAACTATGGCTACACCTTC. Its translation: CSVAETQKNYGYTF. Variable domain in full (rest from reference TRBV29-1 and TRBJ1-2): SAVISQKPSRDICQRGTSLTIQCQVDSQVTMMFWYRQQPGQSLTLIATANQGSEATYESGFVIDKFPISRPNLTFSTLTVSNMSPEDSSIYLCSVAETQKNYGYTFGSGTRLTVV.

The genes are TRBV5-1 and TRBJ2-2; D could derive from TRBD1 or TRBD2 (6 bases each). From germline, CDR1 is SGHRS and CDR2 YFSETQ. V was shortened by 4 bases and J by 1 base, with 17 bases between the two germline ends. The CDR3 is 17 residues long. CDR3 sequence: CASSAEPAGQNTGELFF. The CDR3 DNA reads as TGCGCCAGCAGCGCAGAACCGGCGGGACAGAACACCGGGGAGCTGTTTTTT. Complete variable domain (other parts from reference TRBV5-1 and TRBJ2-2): KAGVTQTPRYLIKTRGQQVTLSCSPISGHRSVSWYQQTPGQGLQFLFEYFSETQRNKGNFPGRFSGRQFSNSRSEMNVSTLELGDSALYLCASSAEPAGQNTGELFFGEGSRLTVL.

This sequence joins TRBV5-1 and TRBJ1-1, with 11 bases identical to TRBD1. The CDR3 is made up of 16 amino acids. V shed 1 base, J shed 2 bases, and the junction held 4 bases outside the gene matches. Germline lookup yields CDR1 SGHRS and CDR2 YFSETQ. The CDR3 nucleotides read TGCGCCAGCAGCTTGCGGGACAGGGGGTACAACACTGAAGCTTTCTTT. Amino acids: CASSLRDRGYNTEAFF.

The CDR3 DNA reads TGTGCCAGTCTCCTCCGGGGACAGGGGTTGAATCAGCCCCAGCATTTT. Amino acid sequence: CASLLRGQGLNQPQHF. This chain links TRBV19 with TRBJ1-5; TRBD1 agrees at 10 bases. The CDR3 runs to 16 residues. The germline gives CDR1 LNHDA, CDR2 SQIVND (reference sequence). The junction had 11 bases not matched to a gene; V was cut back by 8 bases and J by 4 bases.

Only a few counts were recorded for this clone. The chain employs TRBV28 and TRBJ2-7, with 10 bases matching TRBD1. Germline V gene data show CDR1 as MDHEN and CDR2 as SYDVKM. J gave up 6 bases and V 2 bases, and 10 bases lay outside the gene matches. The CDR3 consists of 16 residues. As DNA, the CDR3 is TGTGCCAGCAGTTTACTGACCGGGACAGGGGTTGGCGAGCAGTACTTC. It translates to CASSLLTGTGVGEQYF.

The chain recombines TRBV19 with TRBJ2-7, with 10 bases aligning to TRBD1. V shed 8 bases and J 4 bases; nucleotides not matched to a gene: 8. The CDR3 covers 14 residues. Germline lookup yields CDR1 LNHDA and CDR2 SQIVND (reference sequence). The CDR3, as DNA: TGTGCCAGTTCCTCCGGGGGACAGGGGTACGAGCAGTACTTC. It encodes CASSSGGQGYEQYF.

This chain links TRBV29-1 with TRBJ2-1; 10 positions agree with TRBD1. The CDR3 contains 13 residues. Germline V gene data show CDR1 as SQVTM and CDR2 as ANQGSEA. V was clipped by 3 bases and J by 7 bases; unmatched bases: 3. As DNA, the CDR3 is TGCAGCGTTGACGGGACAGGGGTTAATGAGCAGTTCTTC. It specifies CSVDGTGVNEQFF.

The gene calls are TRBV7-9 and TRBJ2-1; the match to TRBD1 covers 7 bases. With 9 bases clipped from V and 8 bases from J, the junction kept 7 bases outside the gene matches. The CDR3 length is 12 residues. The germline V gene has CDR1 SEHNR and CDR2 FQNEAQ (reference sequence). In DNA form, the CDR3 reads TGTGCCAGTCAAAAAACAGGGGATGAGCAGTTCTTC. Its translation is CASQKTGDEQFF. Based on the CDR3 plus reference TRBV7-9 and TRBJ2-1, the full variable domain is DTGVSQNPRHKITKRGQNVTFRCDPISEHNRLYWYRQTLGQGPEFLTYFQNEAQLEKSRLLSDRFSAERPKGSFSTLEIQRTEQGDSAMYLCASQKTGDEQFFGPGTRLTVL.

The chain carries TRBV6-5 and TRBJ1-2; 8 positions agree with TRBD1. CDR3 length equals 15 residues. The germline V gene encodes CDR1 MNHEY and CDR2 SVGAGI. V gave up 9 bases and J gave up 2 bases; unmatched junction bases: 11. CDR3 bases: TGTGCCAGTCTACGCGGACAGGGATTGAACTATGGCTACACCTTC. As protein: CASLRGQGLNYGYTF.

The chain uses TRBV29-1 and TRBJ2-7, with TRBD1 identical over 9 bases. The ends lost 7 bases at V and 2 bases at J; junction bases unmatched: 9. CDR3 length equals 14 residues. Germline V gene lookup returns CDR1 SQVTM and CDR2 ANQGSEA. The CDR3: CSGLGGTGPYEQYF. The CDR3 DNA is TGCAGCGGCTTGGGTGGGACAGGGCCCTACGAGCAGTACTTC.